These 30 T cell receptor beta chains originate from one sample sequenced in a study of a mutant IDH1 vaccine in newly diagnosed glioma. Time point: week 35, safety follow-up. Every single dose of the vaccine, 300 ug of mutant IDH1 20-mer peptide, came with topical imiquimod. Profiling relied on immunoSEQ multiplex PCR, and the TCRdb table lists in-frame clones only, not all of them. The repertoire includes 35,000 to 45,000 clones, 85% to 90% of them detected once, and around 1.5% sits in the top ten. Their antigens are not known. The starting material was PBMCs, obtained from a glioma patient whose treatment included an IDH1 peptide vaccine. These receptors all come from a man aged 35 to 55 with glioma.

This clone occurred once. The CDR3 sequence is CASSSGQASTNEKLFF. The CDR3 DNA reads TGTGCCAGCAGCTCGGGACAGGCGTCAACTAATGAAAAACTGTTTTTT. This chain joins TRBV5-5 and TRBJ1-4; the match to TRBD1 covers 8 bases. Germline V gives CDR1 SGHKS, CDR2 YYEKEE (reference sequence). V lost 3 bases, J lost 0 bases, and 4 bases stayed unmatched. The CDR3 has 16 amino acids.

DNA for the CDR3: TGTGCCATCAAAGGGGCCTTTAGCACAGATACGCAGTATTTT. Its protein product is CAIKGAFSTDTQYF. This chain joins TRBV10-3 and TRBJ2-3, with a possible D match to TRBD1 (5 bases). Germline V lookup: CDR1 ENHRY, CDR2 SYGVKD. The CDR3 loop spans 14 amino acids. Trimming pared 7 bases from V and 0 bases from J, leaving 11 bases between.

The chain is built from TRBV5-8 and TRBJ2-7; D gene uncertain. In germline, CDR1 is SGHTS, CDR2 YDEGEE. Trimming pared 4 bases from V and 7 bases from J, leaving 9 bases between. The CDR3 contains 11 residues. CDR3 in DNA: TGTGCCAGCAGCGGTTGGGTGGAGCAGTACTTC. It codes for CASSGWVEQYF.

The V call is TRBV29-1, the J call TRBJ1-5, with a tentative D call TRBD1 (6 bases). This CDR3 has 12 amino acids. Trimming took 6 bases from V and 6 from J, leaving 12 bases between them. Germline CDR1 is SQVTM and CDR2 is ANQGSEA. CDR3 in DNA: TGCAGCGTCTACCCAGGGGCTCAGCCCCAGCATTTT. This sequence encodes CSVYPGAQPQHF.

V usage is TRBV7-3 and J usage is TRBJ2-3, with 7 bases that match TRBD2. The V and J ends lost 8 bases and 2 bases, in that order; junction bases with no gene match: 10. CDR1 SGHTA and CDR2 FQGTGA come from the germline V gene. The CDR3 is made up of 15 amino acids. Here the CDR3 reads CASGRTGLNTDTQYF. DNA for the CDR3: TGTGCCAGCGGACGAACGGGACTAAACACAGATACGCAGTATTTT.

Note on this clone: An end of the junction differs from the germline gene, which may be a read error. This chain links TRBV30 with TRBJ1-2; maybe TRBD1 (6 bases). Germline V gene sequence: CDR1 GTSNPN, CDR2 SVGIG (reference sequence). The CDR3 length is 15 residues. The CDR3 region is CAWSLVSVQGDGYAF. The CDR3 nucleotides are TGTGCCTGGAGTTTAGTGTCGGTACAGGGAGATGGCTACGCCTTC.

This chain links TRBV4-1 with TRBJ2-1; D call uncertain. This CDR3 comprises 17 residues. Between the trimmed V and J ends, which lost 3 bases and 3 bases, there was a span of 18 bases. In germline, CDR1 is MGHRA, CDR2 YSYEKL. CDR3 sequence: CASSQIPTGLSYNEQFF. The CDR3 nucleotides are TGCGCCAGCAGCCAGATTCCGACGGGTCTAAGCTACAATGAGCAGTTCTTC.

The chain uses TRBV30 and TRBJ2-5, with D perhaps given as TRBD1 or TRBD2 (5 bases each). The CDR3 contains 14 residues. Germline CDR1 GTSNPN, CDR2 SVGIG (reference sequence). V shed 3 bases and J shed 1 base, with 12 bases lying between them. CDR3 region: CAWSRDGFQETQYF. The CDR3 region has the DNA TGTGCCTGGAGCCGGGACGGCTTCCAAGAGACCCAGTACTTC. The complete variable domain, with remaining parts taken from reference TRBV30 and TRBJ2-5, reads SQTIHQWPATLVQPVGSPLSLECTVEGTSNPNLYWYRQAAGRGLQLLFYSVGIGQISSEVPQNLSASRPQDRQFILSSKKLLLSDSGFYLCAWSRDGFQETQYFGPGTRLLVL.

V usage is TRBV2 and J usage is TRBJ2-3, with 11 nucleotides matching TRBD2. The trim removed 5 bases at V and 1 base at J, leaving 5 bases unmatched. Germline values: CDR1 SNHLY, CDR2 FYNNEI. This CDR3 region has 16 residues. The CDR3 DNA reads TGTGCCAGCAGTCGGCTACTAGCGGGAGGCACAGATACGCAGTATTTT. Amino acid sequence: CASSRLLAGGTDTQYF.

The chain is built from TRBV10-3 and TRBJ2-1, with 15 positions matching TRBD2. After removal of 7 bases from V and 0 bases from J, the junction contained 4 bases not matched to a gene. Germline CDR1 and CDR2: ENHRY and SYGVKD. This CDR3 comprises 17 residues. The CDR3 protein is CAITGTSGRSSYNEQFF. As DNA, the CDR3 is TGTGCCATCACCGGGACTAGCGGGAGGAGCTCCTACAATGAGCAGTTCTTC.

This clone has just one count. The chain combines TRBV19 with TRBJ2-2; the D call may be TRBD1 or TRBD2 (5 bases each). V lost 3 bases and J 6 bases, leaving 8 bases between the germline ends. The germline V gene has CDR1 LNHDA and CDR2 SQIVND (reference sequence). The CDR3 runs to 13 residues. CDR3 nucleotide sequence: TGTGCCAGTAGTATTTTGGGACCCGGGGAGCTGTTTTTT. It is translated as CASSILGPGELFF.

The V call is TRBV6-6, the J call TRBJ1-2; D ambiguous. This CDR3 region has 16 residues. CDR1 MNHNY and CDR2 SVGAGI come from the germline V gene (reference sequence). V lost 4 bases, J lost 4 bases, and 19 bases lay in between. The CDR3 DNA reads TGTGCCAGCAGTTCCACCCGGGCTTCAGAGGGCTATGGCTACACCTTC. Residues: CASSSTRASEGYGYTF.

A word on this clone: The same CDR3 is also encoded by other DNA sequences in this sample. V and J are TRBV7-8 and TRBJ1-6; no definite D call. CDR1 and CDR2 from the germline V gene are SGHVS and FQNEAQ. Deletions cut 3 bases from V and 7 bases from J, with 7 bases between. The CDR3 loop spans 13 amino acids. CDR3 sequence reads: CASSLAGNSPLHF. Here the CDR3 DNA reads TGTGCCAGCAGCTTGGCGGGGAATTCACCCCTCCACTTT.

The chain employs TRBV9 and TRBJ2-1; D call uncertain. Looked up from germline, CDR1 is SGDLS and CDR2 is YYNGEE. V lost 0 bases to trimming and J lost 4 bases, with 11 bases between them. The CDR3 totals 15 residues. The CDR3: CASSVGSSPYNEQFF. The DNA of the CDR3 is TGTGCCAGCAGCGTAGGAAGCTCCCCTTACAATGAGCAGTTCTTC.

The gene calls are TRBV6-1 and TRBJ2-7, with TRBD1 matching over 8 bases. The germline gives CDR1 MNHNS, CDR2 SASEGT. This CDR3 is built from 14 residues. Germline trimming cut 4 bases from V and 6 bases from J; bases unmatched to any gene: 8. This CDR3 is CASSGGQGLSEQYF. The CDR3 coding sequence is TGTGCCAGCAGTGGCGGACAGGGTTTGAGCGAGCAGTACTTC.

V usage is TRBV28 and J usage is TRBJ1-1; no clear D gene. V was pared by 6 bases and J by 7 bases, with 15 bases between. Germline assignment: CDR1 MDHEN and CDR2 SYDVKM. The CDR3 sequence is 13 residues long. The CDR3 sequence: CASRELWTFEAFF. CDR3 nucleotide sequence: TGTGCCAGCAGAGAACTATGGACCTTTGAAGCTTTCTTT.

This chain joins TRBV7-2 and TRBJ1-1, with 8 bases fitting TRBD1. Germline-derived CDR1 and CDR2 are SGHTA and FQGNSA. V dropped 5 bases and J dropped 9; count of bases not matched to a gene: 8. This CDR3 has 13 residues. As DNA, the CDR3 is TGTGCCAGCAGCCCTAACACAGGGGGGCAAGCTTTCTTT. This encodes CASSPNTGGQAFF.

The rearrangement joins TRBV27 to TRBJ2-3, with 10 bases identical to TRBD2. J gave up 0 bases and V 5 bases, and 2 bases lay outside the gene matches. Germline V gene data show CDR1 as MNHEY and CDR2 as SMNVEV (reference sequence). The CDR3 has 15 residues. Here the CDR3 reads CASSGLAASTDTQYF. The CDR3 DNA reads TGTGCCAGCAGTGGACTAGCGGCTAGCACAGATACGCAGTATTTT.

This chain connects TRBV10-1 to TRBJ2-2; no definite D call. V was clipped by 6 bases and J by 5 bases, with 13 bases between them. Per the germline V gene, CDR1 is WNHNN and CDR2 is SYGVQD (reference sequence). This CDR3 contains 14 residues. The CDR3 loop reads CASRRLLGTGELFF. In DNA form, the CDR3 reads TGCGCCAGCAGAAGACTCCTGGGGACCGGGGAGCTGTTTTTT.

This chain links TRBV7-3 with TRBJ2-2; perhaps TRBD1 as D (6 bases). CDR3 length: 17 amino acids. V lost 4 bases, J lost 4 bases, and 19 bases lay in between. Germline CDR1 SGHTA, CDR2 FQGTGA. The CDR3 region has the DNA TGTGCCAGCAGCTACCCGGGAACAGGGAGTGGCACCGGGGAGCTGTTTTTT. Translated: CASSYPGTGSGTGELFF.

The J gene is TRBJ2-7, the V gene TRBV11-2; no clear D gene. CDR3 size: 13 residues. V was pared by 6 bases and J by 3 bases, with 12 bases between. Germline V gene data show CDR1 as SGHAT and CDR2 as FQNNGV. The CDR3 region is CASRPPGRYEQYV. CDR3 coding DNA: TGTGCCAGCAGACCCCCCGGCCGCTACGAGCAGTACGTC.

This clone showed up just a few times. The V and J genes are TRBV28 and TRBJ2-7; 13 bases are a match to TRBD2. Germline loops: CDR1 MDHEN, CDR2 SYDVKM. With 4 bases clipped from V and 11 bases from J, the junction kept 14 bases outside the gene matches. CDR3 length: 16 residues. DNA for the CDR3: TGTGCCAGCAGTTCCTACACACTAGCGGGAGGGCCGGGAAAGTACTTC. It specifies CASSSYTLAGGPGKYF. The variable domain in full, with the rest retrieved from reference TRBV28 and TRBJ2-7, is DVKVTQSSRYLVKRTGEKVFLECVQDMDHENMFWYRQDPGLGLRLIYFSYDVKMKEKGDIPEGYSVSREKKERFSLILESASTNQTSMYLCASSSYTLAGGPGKYFGPGTRLTVT.

This chain's CDR3 is CASSEYALREKLFF. In DNA, the CDR3 is TGTGCCAGCAGTGAATACGCTCTGCGGGAAAAACTGTTTTTT. The chain recombines TRBV25-1 with TRBJ1-4; the D is unclear. Between the trimmed V and J ends, which lost 0 bases and 8 bases, there was a span of 10 bases. The CDR3 contains 14 residues. CDR1 and CDR2 from the germline V gene are MGHDK and SYGVNS.

The J gene is TRBJ1-5, the V gene TRBV15; TRBD1 aligns across 7 bases. J gave up 5 bases and V 7 bases, and 17 bases lay outside the gene matches. This CDR3 region has 17 residues. Germline V CDR1 and CDR2: LNHNV, YYDKDF (reference sequence). The CDR3 sequence is CATNLERAGDRYQPQHF. CDR3 DNA: TGTGCCACCAATCTCGAACGCGCTGGGGACAGATATCAGCCCCAGCATTTT.

This rearrangement joins TRBV6-1 to TRBJ1-2; D is uncertain. This CDR3 is 16 amino acids long. CDR1 MNHNS and CDR2 SASEGT come from the germline V gene. V dropped 4 bases and J dropped 2 bases, with 17 bases sitting between them. CDR3 DNA sequence: TGTGCCAGCAGTGCCAACGCAGTAGTAGCCAACTATGGCTACACCTTC. This encodes CASSANAVVANYGYTF.

The chain uses TRBV28 and TRBJ1-2; the match to TRBD1 covers 7 bases. Germline CDR1 is MDHEN and CDR2 is SYDVKM. The CDR3 has 13 amino acids. Germline trimming cut 2 bases from V and 8 bases from J; bases unmatched to any gene: 5. The CDR3 loop reads CASSLDRAEGYTF. CDR3 nucleotide sequence: TGTGCCAGCAGTTTAGACAGGGCGGAGGGCTACACCTTC.

The chain is built from TRBV28 and TRBJ2-1; D remains ambiguous. The CDR3 runs to 13 residues. Trimming left V 0 bases short and J 8 bases short, with 8 bases between. The germline V gene has CDR1 MDHEN and CDR2 SYDVKM. CDR3 residues: CASSLWGSHEQFF. CDR3 nucleotide sequence: TGTGCCAGCAGTTTATGGGGATCTCATGAGCAGTTCTTC. The whole variable domain, filled in from reference TRBV28 and TRBJ2-1, reads DVKVTQSSRYLVKRTGEKVFLECVQDMDHENMFWYRQDPGLGLRLIYFSYDVKMKEKGDIPEGYSVSREKKERFSLILESASTNQTSMYLCASSLWGSHEQFFGPGTRLTVL.

The rearrangement joins TRBV7-2 to TRBJ2-7; 14 bases map to TRBD2. Trimming removed 5 bases from V and 6 bases from J; junction bases left unmatched: 12. In germline, CDR1 is SGHTA, CDR2 FQGNSA. The CDR3 has 17 residues. The CDR3 bases are TGTGCCAGCAGCCGACAGGGGACTAGCGGGAGCCGTGGCGAGCAGTACTTC. It codes for CASSRQGTSGSRGEQYF.

This rearrangement joins TRBV7-2 to TRBJ2-1; 9 nucleotides align to TRBD1. CDR1 is SGHTA and CDR2 is FQGNSA in the germline V gene. Trimming took 1 base from V and 3 from J; bases not matched to a gene: 7. This CDR3 has 17 residues. CDR3 DNA: TGTGCCAGCAGCTTAGTTCATTGGACAGGGGACTACAATGAGCAGTTCTTC. Translated: CASSLVHWTGDYNEQFF.

The chain is built from TRBV6-5 and TRBJ1-3; tentative D call: TRBD1 (5 bases). Germline V gene data show CDR1 as MNHEY and CDR2 as SVGAGI. CDR3 length: 14 amino acids. Trimming took 2 bases from V and 3 from J, leaving 8 bases between them. CDR3 protein: CASSYATVGNTIYF. The CDR3, as DNA: TGTGCCAGCAGTTACGCGACAGTTGGAAACACCATATATTTT.